This is a list of T cell receptor beta chains from one sample in a study of T cells in localized non-small cell lung cancer. TCRdb's table, derived via immunoSEQ multiplex PCR, lists solely in-frame clones and lacks some. The sample shows around 90,000 clones, 80% of them seen only once. Specimen: PBMCs, collected before any cancer treatment. The receptors here all came from a man aged 35 to 69 with stage II squamous cell lung carcinoma. Each CDR3 is given with its conserved first and last residue. The D gene is left open where the match is weak. Part of the rows lack a size; the others show once, few, many or a class for expanded clones.

.	.	TRBV27	TRBJ2-3	14	CASSSPSGKDTQYF	TGTGCCAGCAGTTCCCCCTCAGGGAAAGATACGCAGTATTTT
.	TRBD2	TRBV4-1	TRBJ2-7	15	CASSQVQTGGYEQYF	TGCGCCAGCAGCCAAGTTCAGACGGGGGGCTACGAGCAGTACTTC
.	.	TRBV6-6	TRBJ1-1	14	CASSYITGNTEAFF	TGTGCCAGCAGTTACATCACAGGGAACACTGAAGCTTTCTTT
.	.	TRBV27	TRBJ2-4	16	CASSSGRNVAKNIQYF	TGTGCCAGCAGTTCTGGACGGAATGTAGCCAAAAACATTCAGTACTTC
.	TRBD1	TRBV27	TRBJ1-6	15	CASRSGTGTNSPLHF	TGTGCCAGCAGGTCCGGGACAGGGACTAATTCACCCCTCCACTTT
.	.	TRBV2	TRBJ1-4	16	CASSDGEGGPNEKLFF	TGTGCCAGCAGTGATGGGGAGGGCGGCCCTAATGAAAAACTGTTTTTT
.	TRBD1	TRBV19	TRBJ2-5	17	CASSISTTGGFEETQYF	TGTGCCAGTAGTATATCCACGACAGGGGGATTCGAAGAGACCCAGTACTTC
.	.	TRBV5-6	TRBJ2-1	13	CASSPGWQNEQFF	TGTGCCAGCAGCCCAGGATGGCAGAATGAGCAGTTCTTC
.	.	TRBV5-4	TRBJ2-7	15	CASSNLAGESREQYF	TGTGCCAGCAGCAACCTGGCGGGCGAAAGTCGGGAGCAGTACTTC
.	.	TRBV30	TRBJ1-2	12	CAWSRGDYGYTF	TGTGCCTGGAGTAGGGGTGACTATGGCTACACCTTC
.	TRBD1	TRBV5-8	TRBJ2-1	15	CASSGIQGKHNEQFF	TGTGCCAGCAGCGGAATACAGGGGAAACACAATGAGCAGTTCTTC
.	TRBD2	TRBV5-4	TRBJ2-3	17	CASRRASGRLGADTQYF	TGTGCCAGCAGGAGGGCTAGCGGGCGCCTTGGGGCAGATACGCAGTATTTT
.	.	TRBV2	TRBJ2-1	14	CASSGRLGGNEQFF	TGTGCCAGCAGTGGACGATTAGGAGGCAATGAGCAGTTCTTC
many	.	TRBV30	TRBJ2-5	12	CAWKPKGETQYF	TGTGCCTGGAAACCGAAGGGGGAGACCCAGTACTTC
.	TRBD2	TRBV7-8	TRBJ2-7	15	CASSLLAGPSYEQYF	TGTGCCAGCAGCTTACTAGCGGGCCCCTCCTACGAGCAGTACTTC
.	.	TRBV11-2	TRBJ2-5	13	CASSFGYQETQYF	TGTGCCAGCAGCTTCGGGTACCAAGAGACCCAGTACTTC
.	.	TRBV16	TRBJ1-3	17	CASSQTGTQSSGNTIYF	TGTGCCAGCAGCCAAACCGGGACCCAAAGCTCTGGAAACACCATATATTTT
.	TRBD2	TRBV13	TRBJ2-1	16	CASSLPGGAFPNEQFF	TGTGCCAGCAGCCTCCCCGGGGGGGCCTTCCCCAATGAGCAGTTCTTC
.	TRBD2	TRBV28	TRBJ2-5	19	CASSSLGGRAAGLRETQYF	TGTGCCAGCAGTTCCCTCGGGGGGAGAGCGGCGGGACTGCGGGAGACCCAGTACTTC
.	.	TRBV6-6	TRBJ2-1	12	CASSYSRTEQFF	TGTGCCAGCAGTTACTCGAGAACTGAGCAGTTCTTC
.	TRBD1	TRBV28	TRBJ1-1	15	CASSSPGQGRTEAFF	TGTGCCAGCAGTTCCCCGGGACAGGGACGGACTGAAGCTTTCTTT
.	TRBD2	TRBV10-3	TRBJ2-1	17	CAISPKKLAGGPNEQFF	TGTGCCATCAGTCCAAAGAAACTAGCGGGAGGGCCCAATGAGCAGTTCTTC
medium-sized	.	TRBV19	TRBJ1-1	14	CASSSHAMNTEAFF	TGTGCCAGTAGTTCACACGCGATGAACACTGAAGCTTTCTTT